Reported below is one T cell receptor beta chain. The germline V gene encodes CDR1 SNHLY and CDR2 FYNNEI. Deletions cut 5 bases from V and 7 bases from J, with 12 bases between. The CDR3 contains 13 residues. The sample comes from a study of blood T cell repertoires in COVID-19. Per the authors' pipeline: Estimated nucleated cell counts came from reference gene primer amplification. Data came from immunoSEQ multiplex PCR; TCRdb stores just in-frame clones and leaves some out. That table furnishes V, J and clone size, whereas the DNA furnished D and trimming. Of 120,000 to 150,000 clones in the sample, about 92% were seen once.

The chain employs TRBV2 and TRBJ1-5; tentative D call: TRBD1 (6 bases). The origin of this receptor is a human donor in a cohort sampled during active COVID-19. The sequencing sample was made of peripheral blood. The CDR3 region is CASSPDRHQPQHF. CDR3 in DNA: TGTGCCAGCAGTCCGGACAGACACCAGCCCCAGCATTTT. The variable domain in full, with the rest retrieved from reference TRBV2 and TRBJ1-5, is EPEVTQTPSHQVTQMGQEVILRCVPISNHLYFYWYRQILGQKVEFLVSFYNNEISEKSEIFDDQFSVERPDGSNFTLKIRSTKLEDSAMYFCASSPDRHQPQHFGDGTRLSIL.